The 11 T cell receptor beta chains reported below all come from one sample, sequenced in a study of graft-versus-host responses after intestinal transplantation. Using immunoSEQ multiplex PCR, the repertoire was profiled, and TCRdb retains in-frame clones only, with some absent. Of around 96,000 clones listed, around 90% were seen once; the top ten hold about 16%. This specimen consisted of PBMCs, obtained about 440 days after intestinal transplant. The receptor set was obtained from a human patient who received an intestinal transplant, so some T cells may come from the graft donor.

The rearrangement joins TRBV10-3 to TRBJ2-3, with 7 nucleotides matching TRBD1. The CDR3 has 15 amino acids. J lost 0 bases, V lost 6 bases, and 6 bases had no gene match. Germline V CDR1 and CDR2: ENHRY, SYGVKD. For the CDR3, the DNA is TGTGCCATCAGGGGATCGACAGGGAGCACAGATACGCAGTATTTT. It encodes CAIRGSTGSTDTQYF.

V gene TRBV6-4 combines with J gene TRBJ1-5; D is undetermined. The germline gives CDR1 MRHNA, CDR2 SNTAGT. The CDR3 loop spans 14 amino acids. The V gene lost 4 bases and the J gene lost 0 bases, with 7 bases spanning the gap. CDR3 nucleotides: TGTGCCAGCAGTGCGGAATATAGCAATCAGCCCCAGCATTTT. Protein: CASSAEYSNQPQHF.

The V call is TRBV5-6, the J call TRBJ2-5; no definite D call. Germline CDR1 and CDR2: SGHDT and YYEEEE. CDR3 size: 11 residues. Between the trimmed V and J ends, which lost 3 bases and 5 bases, there was a span of 5 bases. The CDR3 DNA reads as TGTGCCAGCAGCTACGGGGAGACCCAGTACTTC. It translates to CASSYGETQYF.

This rearrangement joins TRBV10-3 to TRBJ2-5; 12 nucleotides agree with TRBD1. In germline, CDR1 is ENHRY, CDR2 SYGVKD. The length of the CDR3 is 16 residues. V shed 6 bases and J 5 bases; nucleotides not matched to a gene: 10. The DNA for the CDR3 is TGTGCCATCAGAAAAACCGGGACAGGGGGCTTGGAGACCCAGTACTTC. Translated, it gives CAIRKTGTGGLETQYF.

V is TRBV6-5 and J is TRBJ2-2; the D is unclear. The germline V and J ends were trimmed by 0 bases and 4 bases, with 9 bases remaining between them. Germline assignment: CDR1 MNHEY and CDR2 SVGAGI. The CDR3 totals 15 residues. This CDR3 reads CASSYSGISTGELFF. CDR3 nucleotide sequence: TGTGCCAGCAGTTACTCGGGCATCTCCACCGGGGAGCTGTTTTTT.

This clone has only one observation. This chain joins TRBV2 and TRBJ2-1; the D gene could be TRBD1 or TRBD2 (5 bases each). The CDR3 loop spans 16 amino acids. Per germline, CDR1 SNHLY and CDR2 FYNNEI. V lost 6 bases and J 2 bases, leaving 17 bases between the germline ends. The CDR3 spells CASSVGPGTTYNEQFF. The DNA of the CDR3 is TGTGCCAGCAGCGTGGGACCCGGGACCACCTACAATGAGCAGTTCTTC.

This chain connects TRBV18 to TRBJ2-2; TRBD1 agrees at 8 bases. Germline V gene lookup returns CDR1 KGHSH and CDR2 LQKENI. The CDR3 is 14 amino acids. The CDR3 region is CTPPSDRAGGELFF. The DNA for the CDR3 is TGTACCCCCCCCTCGGACAGGGCGGGAGGGGAGCTGTTTTTT.

The V gene is TRBV7-8, the J gene TRBJ2-7; D is perhaps TRBD2 (6 bases). V was shortened by 8 bases and J by 3 bases, with 23 bases between the two germline ends. CDR1 is SGHVS and CDR2 is FQNEAQ in the germline V gene. This CDR3 spans 16 amino acids. CDR3 region: CASQSSGAIADYEQYF. CDR3 in DNA: TGTGCCAGCCAAAGTTCTGGGGCCATAGCGGACTACGAGCAGTACTTC.

The CDR3 region is CASSLAPQGPTDTQYF. As DNA, the CDR3 is TGTGCCAGCAGCTTAGCCCCCCAGGGACCCACAGATACGCAGTATTTT. The chain is built from TRBV13 and TRBJ2-3; either TRBD1 or TRBD2 may fit D (5 bases each). CDR1 and CDR2 (germline): PRHDT, FYEKMQ (reference sequence). The V end was cut by 1 base, the J end by 2 bases, with 13 bases between. This CDR3 contains 16 residues.

The J gene is TRBJ1-1, the V gene TRBV9, with a possible D match to TRBD1 (6 bases). CDR3 length equals 15 residues. Germline CDR1 reads SGDLS; CDR2 reads YYNGEE. Trimming took 7 bases from V and 2 from J, leaving 18 bases between them. CDR3 amino acids: CASRGGATDNTEAFF. The CDR3 coding sequence is TGTGCCAGCCGGGGGGGCGCGACCGATAACACTGAAGCTTTCTTT.

This chain joins TRBV19 and TRBJ1-4, with 7 bases lining up with TRBD1. CDR3 length: 14 residues. Germline CDR1 LNHDA, CDR2 SQIVND (reference sequence). V lost 4 bases and J lost 13; bases outside the gene matches: 12. The CDR3 region has the DNA TGTGCCAGTAGTAAACAGGGGACCCAAGGAGGACTGTTTTTT. Translation gives CASSKQGTQGGLFF. Drawing the rest from reference TRBV19 and TRBJ1-4, the complete variable domain is DGGITQSPKYLFRKEGQNVTLSCEQNLNHDAMYWYRQDPGQGLRLIYYSQIVNDFQKGDIAEGYSVSREKKESFPLTVTSAQKNPTAFYLCASSKQGTQGGLFFGSGTQLSVL.